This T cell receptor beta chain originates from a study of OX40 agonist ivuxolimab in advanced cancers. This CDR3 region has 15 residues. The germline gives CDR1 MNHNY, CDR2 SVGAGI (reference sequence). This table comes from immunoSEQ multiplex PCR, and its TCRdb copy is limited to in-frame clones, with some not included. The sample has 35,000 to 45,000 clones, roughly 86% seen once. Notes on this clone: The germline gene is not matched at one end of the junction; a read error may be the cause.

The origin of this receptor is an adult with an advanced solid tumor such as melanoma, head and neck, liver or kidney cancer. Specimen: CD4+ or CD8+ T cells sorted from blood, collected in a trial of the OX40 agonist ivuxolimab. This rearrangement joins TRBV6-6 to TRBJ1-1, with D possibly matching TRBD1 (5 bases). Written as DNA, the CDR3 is TGTGCCAGCAGTTATGGTGGGGGATTGAATACTGAAGCTTTCTTT. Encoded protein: CASSYGGGLNTEAFF.